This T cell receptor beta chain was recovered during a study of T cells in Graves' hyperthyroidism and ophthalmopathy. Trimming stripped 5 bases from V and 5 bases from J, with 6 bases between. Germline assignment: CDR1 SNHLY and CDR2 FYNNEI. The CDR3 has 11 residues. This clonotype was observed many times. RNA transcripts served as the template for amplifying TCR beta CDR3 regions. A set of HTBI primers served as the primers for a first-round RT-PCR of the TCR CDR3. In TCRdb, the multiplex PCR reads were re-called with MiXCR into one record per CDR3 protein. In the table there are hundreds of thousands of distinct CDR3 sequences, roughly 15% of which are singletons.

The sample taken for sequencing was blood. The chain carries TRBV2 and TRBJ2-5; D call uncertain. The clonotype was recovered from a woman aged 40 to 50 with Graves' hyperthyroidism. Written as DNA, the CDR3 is TGTGCCAGCAGTCCCCGGGAGACCCAGTACTTC. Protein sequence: CASSPRETQYF. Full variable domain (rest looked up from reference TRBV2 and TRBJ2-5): EPEVTQTPSHQVTQMGQEVILRCVPISNHLYFYWYRQILGQKVEFLVSFYNNEISEKSEIFDDQFSVERPDGSNFTLKIRSTKLEDSAMYFCASSPRETQYFGPGTRLLVL.